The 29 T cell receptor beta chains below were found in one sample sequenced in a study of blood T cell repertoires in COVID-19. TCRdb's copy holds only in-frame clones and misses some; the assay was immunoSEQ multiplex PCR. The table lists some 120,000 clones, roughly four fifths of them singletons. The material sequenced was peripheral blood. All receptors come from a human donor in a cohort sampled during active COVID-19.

This chain's CDR3 is CAWSSNYGYTF. The CDR3 DNA is TGTGCCTGGAGCAGTAACTATGGCTACACCTTC. This chain uses TRBV30 with TRBJ1-2; D is unresolved. This CDR3 region has 11 residues. With 3 bases removed from V and 1 base from J, the gap between germline ends came to 3 bases. Germline values: CDR1 GTSNPN, CDR2 SVGIG (reference sequence).

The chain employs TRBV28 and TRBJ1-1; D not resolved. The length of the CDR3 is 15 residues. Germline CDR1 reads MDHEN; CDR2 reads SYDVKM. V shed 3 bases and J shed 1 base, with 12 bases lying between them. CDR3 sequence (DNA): TGTGCCAGCAGTTTTCGCGCCCGAGCGAACACTGAAGCTTTCTTT. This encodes CASSFRARANTEAFF.

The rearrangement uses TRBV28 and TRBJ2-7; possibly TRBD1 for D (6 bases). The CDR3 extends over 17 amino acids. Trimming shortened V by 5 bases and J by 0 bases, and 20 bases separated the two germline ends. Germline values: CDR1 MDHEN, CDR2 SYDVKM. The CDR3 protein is CASSKGQRLLSSYEQYF. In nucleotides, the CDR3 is TGTGCCAGCAGTAAAGGACAGCGTCTCCTCAGCTCCTACGAGCAGTACTTC. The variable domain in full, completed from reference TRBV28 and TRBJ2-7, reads DVKVTQSSRYLVKRTGEKVFLECVQDMDHENMFWYRQDPGLGLRLIYFSYDVKMKEKGDIPEGYSVSREKKERFSLILESASTNQTSMYLCASSKGQRLLSSYEQYFGPGTRLTVT.

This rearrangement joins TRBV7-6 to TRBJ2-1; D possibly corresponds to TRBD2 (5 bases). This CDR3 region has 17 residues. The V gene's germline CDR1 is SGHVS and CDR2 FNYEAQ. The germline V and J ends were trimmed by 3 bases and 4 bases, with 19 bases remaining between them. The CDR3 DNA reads TGTGCCAGCAGCTTGCCCCCTACTCGCGGGCTATACAATGAGCAGTTCTTC. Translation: CASSLPPTRGLYNEQFF.

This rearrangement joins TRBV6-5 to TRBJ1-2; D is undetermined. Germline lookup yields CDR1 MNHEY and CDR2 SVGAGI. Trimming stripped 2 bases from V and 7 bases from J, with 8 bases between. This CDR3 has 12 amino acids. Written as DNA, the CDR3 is TGTGCCAGCAGTTACCCTCCTTTTGGCTACACCTTC. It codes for CASSYPPFGYTF.

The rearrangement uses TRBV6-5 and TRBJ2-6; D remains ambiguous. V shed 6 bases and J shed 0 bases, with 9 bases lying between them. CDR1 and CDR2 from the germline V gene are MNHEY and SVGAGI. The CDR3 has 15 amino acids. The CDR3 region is CASRIQNSGANVLTF. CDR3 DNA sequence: TGTGCCAGCAGGATACAGAACTCTGGGGCCAACGTCCTGACTTTC.

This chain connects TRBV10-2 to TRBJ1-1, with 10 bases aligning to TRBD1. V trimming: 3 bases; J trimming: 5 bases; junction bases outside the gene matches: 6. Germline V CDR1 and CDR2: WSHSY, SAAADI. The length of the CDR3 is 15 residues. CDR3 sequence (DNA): TGCGCCAGCAGTGACCCTTGGACAGGGGGGACTGAAGCTTTCTTT. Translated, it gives CASSDPWTGGTEAFF.

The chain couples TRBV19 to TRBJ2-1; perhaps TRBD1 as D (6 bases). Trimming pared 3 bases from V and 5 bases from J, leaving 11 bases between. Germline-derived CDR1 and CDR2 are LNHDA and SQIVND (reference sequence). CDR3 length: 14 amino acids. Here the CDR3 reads CASSMWGPNNEQFF. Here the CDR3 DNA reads TGTGCCAGTAGTATGTGGGGGCCGAACAATGAGCAGTTCTTC.

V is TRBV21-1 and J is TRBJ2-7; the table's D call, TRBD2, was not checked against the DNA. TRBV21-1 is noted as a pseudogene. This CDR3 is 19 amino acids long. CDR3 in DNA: TGTGCCAGCAGCACCAAAGCGTGGGGGGTGGGACGGAGGTTCTACGAGCAGTACTTC. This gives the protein CASSTKAWGVGRRFYEQYF.

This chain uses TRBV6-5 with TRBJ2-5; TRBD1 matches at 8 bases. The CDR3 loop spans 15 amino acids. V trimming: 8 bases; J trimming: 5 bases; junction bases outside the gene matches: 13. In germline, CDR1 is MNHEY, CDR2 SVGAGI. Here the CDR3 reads CASCRWTGIDETQYF. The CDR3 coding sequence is TGTGCCAGCTGCCGATGGACAGGGATCGACGAGACCCAGTACTTC.

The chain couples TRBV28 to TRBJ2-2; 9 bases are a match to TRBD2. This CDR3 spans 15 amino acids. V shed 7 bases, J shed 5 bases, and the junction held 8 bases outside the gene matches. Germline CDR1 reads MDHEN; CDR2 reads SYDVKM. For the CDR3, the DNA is TGTGCCAGCACCGATAGCGGGGGAAGTACCGGGGAGCTGTTTTTT. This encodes CASTDSGGSTGELFF.

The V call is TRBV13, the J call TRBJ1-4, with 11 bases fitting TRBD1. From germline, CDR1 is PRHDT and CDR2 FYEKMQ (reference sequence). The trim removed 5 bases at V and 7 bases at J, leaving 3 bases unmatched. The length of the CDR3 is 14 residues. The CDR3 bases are TGTGCCAGCAGCCTTGGGACAGGGGGTGAAAAACTGTTTTTT. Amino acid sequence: CASSLGTGGEKLFF. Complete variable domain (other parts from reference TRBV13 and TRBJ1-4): AAGVIQSPRHLIKEKRETATLKCYPIPRHDTVYWYQQGPGQDPQFLISFYEKMQSDKGSIPDRFSAQQFSDYHSELNMSSLELGDSALYFCASSLGTGGEKLFFGSGTQLSVL.

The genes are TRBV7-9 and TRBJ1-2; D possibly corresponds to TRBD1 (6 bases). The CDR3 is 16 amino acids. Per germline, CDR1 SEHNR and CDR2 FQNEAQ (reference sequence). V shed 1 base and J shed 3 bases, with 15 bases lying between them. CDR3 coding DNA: TGTGCCAGCAGCTTAGTTCAGGGACAAGGTTACTATGGCTACACCTTC. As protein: CASSLVQGQGYYGYTF.

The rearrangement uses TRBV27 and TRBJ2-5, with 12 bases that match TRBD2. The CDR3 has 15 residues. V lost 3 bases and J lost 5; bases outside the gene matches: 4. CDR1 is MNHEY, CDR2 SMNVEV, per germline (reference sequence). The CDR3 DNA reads TGTGCCAGCAGTTTCACTAGCGGGGGGCAGGAGACCCAGTACTTC. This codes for CASSFTSGGQETQYF.

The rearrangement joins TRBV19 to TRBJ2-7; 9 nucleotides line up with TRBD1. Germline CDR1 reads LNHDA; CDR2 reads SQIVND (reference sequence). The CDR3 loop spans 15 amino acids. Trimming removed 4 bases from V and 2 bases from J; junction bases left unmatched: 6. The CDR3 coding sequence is TGTGCCAGTAGTACAGAGGGACAGGGCACCTACGAGCAGTACTTC. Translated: CASSTEGQGTYEQYF.

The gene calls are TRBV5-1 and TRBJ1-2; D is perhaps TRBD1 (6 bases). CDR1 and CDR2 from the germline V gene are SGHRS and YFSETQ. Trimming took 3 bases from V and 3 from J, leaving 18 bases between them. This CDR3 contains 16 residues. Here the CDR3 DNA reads TGCGCCAGCAGCTCAGGACAGAACCTCGTTTACTATGGCTACACCTTC. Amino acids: CASSSGQNLVYYGYTF.

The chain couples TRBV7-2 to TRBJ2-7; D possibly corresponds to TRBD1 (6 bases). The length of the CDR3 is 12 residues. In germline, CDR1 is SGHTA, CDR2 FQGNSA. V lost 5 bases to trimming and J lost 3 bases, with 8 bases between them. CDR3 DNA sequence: TGTGCCAGCAGCCGACAGGACTACGAGCAGTACTTC. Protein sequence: CASSRQDYEQYF.

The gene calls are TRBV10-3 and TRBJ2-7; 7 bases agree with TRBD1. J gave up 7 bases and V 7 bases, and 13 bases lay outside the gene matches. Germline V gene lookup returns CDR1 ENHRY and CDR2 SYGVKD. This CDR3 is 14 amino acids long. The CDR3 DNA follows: TGTGCCATCACTTCGACAGAGGGGGCTCGGGAGCAGTACTTC. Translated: CAITSTEGAREQYF.

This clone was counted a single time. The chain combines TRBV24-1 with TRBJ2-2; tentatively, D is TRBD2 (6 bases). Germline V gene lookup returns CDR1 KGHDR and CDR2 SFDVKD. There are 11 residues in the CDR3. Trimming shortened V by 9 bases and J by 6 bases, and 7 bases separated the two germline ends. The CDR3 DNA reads TGTGCCACCGGCGGGGCCGGGGAGCTGTTTTTT. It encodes CATGGAGELFF.

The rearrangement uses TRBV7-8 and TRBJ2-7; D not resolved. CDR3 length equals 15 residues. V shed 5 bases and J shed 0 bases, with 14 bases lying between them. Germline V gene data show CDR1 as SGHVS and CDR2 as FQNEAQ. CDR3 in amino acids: CASSHRYDSSYEQYF. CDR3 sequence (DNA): TGTGCCAGCAGCCACCGGTACGATAGCTCCTACGAGCAGTACTTC. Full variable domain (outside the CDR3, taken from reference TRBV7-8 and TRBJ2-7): GAGVSQSPRYKVAKRGQDVALRCDPISGHVSLFWYQQALGQGPEFLTYFQNEAQLDKSGLPSDRFFAERPEGSVSTLKIQRTQQEDSAVYLCASSHRYDSSYEQYFGPGTRLTVT.

The CDR3 sequence: CASSFVPRREQFF. The CDR3 region has the DNA TGTGCCAGCAGTTTTGTTCCTAGGCGGGAGCAGTTCTTC. The J gene is TRBJ2-1, the V gene TRBV12-3 or TRBV12-4; D unclear. CDR3 length: 13 residues. Trimming shortened V by 3 bases and J by 10 bases, and 13 bases separated the two germline ends.

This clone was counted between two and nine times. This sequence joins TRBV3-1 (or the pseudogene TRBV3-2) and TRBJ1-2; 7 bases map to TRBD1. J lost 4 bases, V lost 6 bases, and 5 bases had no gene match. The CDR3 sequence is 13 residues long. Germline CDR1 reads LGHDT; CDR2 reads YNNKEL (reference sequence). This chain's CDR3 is CASSHTGAYGYTF. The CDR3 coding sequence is TGTGCCAGCAGTCACACAGGGGCCTATGGCTACACCTTC.

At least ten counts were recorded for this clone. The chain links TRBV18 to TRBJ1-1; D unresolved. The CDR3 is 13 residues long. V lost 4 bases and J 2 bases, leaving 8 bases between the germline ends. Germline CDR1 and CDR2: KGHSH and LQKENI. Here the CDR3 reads CASSLNSNTEAFF. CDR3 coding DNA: TGTGCCAGCTCACTGAACAGCAACACTGAAGCTTTCTTT.

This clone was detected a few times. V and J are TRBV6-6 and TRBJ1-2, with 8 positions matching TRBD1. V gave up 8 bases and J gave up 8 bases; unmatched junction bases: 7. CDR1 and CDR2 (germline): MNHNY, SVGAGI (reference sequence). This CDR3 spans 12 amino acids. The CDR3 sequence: CASAQGALGYTF. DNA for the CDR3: TGTGCCAGCGCCCAGGGGGCTCTCGGCTACACCTTC.

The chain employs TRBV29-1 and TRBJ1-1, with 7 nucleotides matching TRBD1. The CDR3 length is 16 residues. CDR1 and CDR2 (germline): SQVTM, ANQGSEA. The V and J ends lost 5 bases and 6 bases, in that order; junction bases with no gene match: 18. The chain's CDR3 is CSVHIRATGSLAEAFF. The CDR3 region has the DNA TGCAGCGTTCATATAAGGGCGACAGGGAGTTTGGCTGAAGCTTTCTTT.

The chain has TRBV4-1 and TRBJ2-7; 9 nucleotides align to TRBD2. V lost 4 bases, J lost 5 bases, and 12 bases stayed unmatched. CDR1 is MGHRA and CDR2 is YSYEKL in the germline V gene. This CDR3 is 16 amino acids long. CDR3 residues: CASSRGRASGDHEQYF. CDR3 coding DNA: TGCGCCAGCAGCCGTGGGAGGGCTAGCGGGGACCACGAGCAGTACTTC.

CDR3 nucleotides: TGTGCCAGCAGCCCGTCCGACAGGAACACTGAAGCTTTCTTT. Encoded protein: CASSPSDRNTEAFF. The chain couples TRBV3-1 (or the pseudogene TRBV3-2) to TRBJ1-1; D perhaps matches TRBD1 (5 bases). This CDR3 has 14 amino acids. Germline V lookup: CDR1 LGHDT, CDR2 YNNKEL (reference sequence). Trimming removed 4 bases from V and 1 base from J, with 10 bases in between.

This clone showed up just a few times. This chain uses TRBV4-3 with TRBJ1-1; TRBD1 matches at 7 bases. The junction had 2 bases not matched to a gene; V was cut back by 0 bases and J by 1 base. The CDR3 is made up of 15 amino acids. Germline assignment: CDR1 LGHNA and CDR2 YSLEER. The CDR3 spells CASSQDWTGNTEAFF. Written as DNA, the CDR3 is TGCGCCAGCAGCCAAGACTGGACAGGGAACACTGAAGCTTTCTTT.

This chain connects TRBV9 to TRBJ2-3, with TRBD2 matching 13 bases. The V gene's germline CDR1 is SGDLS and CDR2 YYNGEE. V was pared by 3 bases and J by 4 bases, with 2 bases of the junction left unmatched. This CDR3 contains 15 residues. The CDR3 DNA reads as TGTGCCAGCAGCGCCGGGACTAGCGGGGCAGATACGCAGTATTTT. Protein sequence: CASSAGTSGADTQYF.